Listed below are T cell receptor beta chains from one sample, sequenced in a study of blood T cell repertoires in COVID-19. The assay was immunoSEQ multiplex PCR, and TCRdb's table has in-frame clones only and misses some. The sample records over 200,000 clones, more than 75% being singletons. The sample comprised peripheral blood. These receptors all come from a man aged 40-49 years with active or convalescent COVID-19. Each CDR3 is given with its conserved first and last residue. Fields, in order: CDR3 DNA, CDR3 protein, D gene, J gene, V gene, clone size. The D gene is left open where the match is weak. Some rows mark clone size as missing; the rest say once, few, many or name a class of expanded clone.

DNA: TGTGCCAGTACCCCGGGACTAGCGACCTACAATGAGCAGTTCTTC
CDR3: CASTPGLATYNEQFF
D: TRBD2
J: TRBJ2-1
V: TRBV19
size: NA

DNA: TGTGCCAGCAGCTTAGGCCTGCAGAACCCTGAAGCTTTCTTT
CDR3: CASSLGLQNPEAFF
D: NA
J: TRBJ1-1
V: TRBV13
size: NA

DNA: TGTGCCAGCAGAAAACAGGGTAACTATGGCTACACCTTC
CDR3: CASRKQGNYGYTF
D: NA
J: TRBJ1-2
V: TRBV27
size: once

DNA: TGTGCCAGCAGCTTGCGGGACACCACGGGTGGCACTGAAGCTTTCTTT
CDR3: CASSLRDTTGGTEAFF
D: NA
J: TRBJ1-1
V: TRBV5-5
size: NA

DNA: TGTGCCAGCTCGGCAATCTCGGGAGCGGGCACCGGGGAGCTGTTTTTT
CDR3: CASSAISGAGTGELFF
D: NA
J: TRBJ2-2
V: TRBV27
size: few

DNA: TGTGCCAGTACGGGTGTGAAGTTATATAGCAATCAGCCCCAGCATTTT
CDR3: CASTGVKLYSNQPQHF
D: NA
J: TRBJ1-5
V: TRBV19
size: NA

DNA: TGCGCCAGCAGCTTTTCAGGTTCGAGCTCCTACGAGCAGTACTTC
CDR3: CASSFSGSSSYEQYF
D: NA
J: TRBJ2-7
V: TRBV5-1
size: NA

DNA: TGTGCCAGCAGCCGAGGGACTAGCGAAACCTACGAGCAGTACTTC
CDR3: CASSRGTSETYEQYF
D: TRBD2
J: TRBJ2-7
V: TRBV7-8
size: NA

DNA: TGTGCCAGCAGTTCGCCGGGACAGGGGGATAGTGTTGAAAAACTGTTTTTT
CDR3: CASSSPGQGDSVEKLFF
D: TRBD1
J: TRBJ1-4
V: TRBV28
size: few

DNA: TGTGCCAGCAGTTTACACCTACTAAACATAAATTCACCCCTCCACTTT
CDR3: CASSLHLLNINSPLHF
D: NA
J: TRBJ1-6
V: TRBV28
size: NA

DNA: TGTGCCAGCAGTGAATCCTACACTGAAGCTTTCTTT
CDR3: CASSESYTEAFF
D: NA
J: TRBJ1-1
V: TRBV6-1
size: NA

DNA: TGTGCCAGCAGAGGAGGGCTCCTATACTCTGGAAACACCATATATTTT
CDR3: CASRGGLLYSGNTIYF
D: NA
J: TRBJ1-3
V: TRBV11-2
size: NA

DNA: TGTGCCTGGAGTCGGTCCCCAGGGGGGAACACTGAAGCTTTCTTT
CDR3: CAWSRSPGGNTEAFF
D: TRBD1
J: TRBJ1-1
V: TRBV30
size: once

DNA: TGTGCCAGCAGCCCAGGGTCCTCCTACAATGAGCAGTTCTTC
CDR3: CASSPGSSYNEQFF
D: NA
J: TRBJ2-1
V: TRBV5-8
size: NA

DNA: TGTGCCAGCAGTGGACACCCGAACACCGGGGAGCTGTTTTTT
CDR3: CASSGHPNTGELFF
D: NA
J: TRBJ2-2
V: TRBV6-4
size: NA

DNA: TGTGCCAGCGCCAGGGGCCAAGAGACCCAGTACTTC
CDR3: CASARGQETQYF
D: NA
J: TRBJ2-5
V: TRBV3-1/TRBV3-2
size: NA

DNA: TGTGCCAGCACCGGAGATTCTAGCGGCTCCTACGAGCAGTACTTC
CDR3: CASTGDSSGSYEQYF
D: TRBD2
J: TRBJ2-7
V: TRBV2
size: NA

DNA: TGCAGCGTTGACGAGACAGGGGGAAACTATGGCTACACCTTC
CDR3: CSVDETGGNYGYTF
D: TRBD1
J: TRBJ1-2
V: TRBV29-1
size: NA

DNA: TGCGCCAGCAGCCAGTCCGGGACAGGGAACTATGGCTACACCTTC
CDR3: CASSQSGTGNYGYTF
D: TRBD1
J: TRBJ1-2
V: TRBV5-1
size: NA

DNA: TGCGCCAGCAGCGAACAGGGGGCCCGCTATGGAAACACCATATATTTT
CDR3: CASSEQGARYGNTIYF
D: TRBD1
J: TRBJ1-3
V: TRBV5-1
size: NA

DNA: TGTGCCTGGAGTGTATGGGGGGGTCCCCGTCTACTCTCCTACAATGAGCAGTTCTTC
CDR3: CAWSVWGGPRLLSYNEQFF
D: TRBD2
J: TRBJ2-1
V: TRBV30
size: NA

DNA: TGTGCCAGCGGAATACTCAGGGATACTGAGCAGTTCTTC
CDR3: CASGILRDTEQFF
D: NA
J: TRBJ2-1
V: TRBV27
size: few

DNA: TGTGCCACCAGCGAGTACGGGACTAGCGGGAGGAATGAGCAGTTCTTC
CDR3: CATSEYGTSGRNEQFF
D: TRBD2
J: TRBJ2-1
V: TRBV24-1
size: once

DNA: TGTGCCAGCAGCCTTACACTCGGGGGTACGCAGTATTTT
CDR3: CASSLTLGGTQYF
D: NA
J: TRBJ2-3
V: TRBV3-1/TRBV3-2
size: NA

DNA: TGTGCCAGCAGCTCCGGGACAGGGGGAACCGGGGAGCTGTTTTTT
CDR3: CASSSGTGGTGELFF
D: TRBD1
J: TRBJ2-2
V: TRBV7-8
size: NA

DNA: TGTGCCAGCTCTCGAGACATGAACACTGAAGCTTTCTTT
CDR3: CASSRDMNTEAFF
D: NA
J: TRBJ1-1
V: TRBV18
size: NA

DNA: TGTGCCAGCAGCTATGGGACTAGCGGGAGTCCAGAGACCCAGTACTTC
CDR3: CASSYGTSGSPETQYF
D: TRBD2
J: TRBJ2-5
V: TRBV7-9
size: NA

DNA: TGTGCCAGCAGTCGACGCCCGGGACTAGCGGGAGAAACGAGAGAGCAGTACTTC
CDR3: CASSRRPGLAGETREQYF
D: TRBD2
J: TRBJ2-7
V: TRBV2
size: once

DNA: TGTGCCAGCAGCCGTGACAGATTTGAGCCCCAGCATTTT
CDR3: CASSRDRFEPQHF
D: NA
J: TRBJ1-5
V: TRBV7-3
size: NA

DNA: TGTGCCAGCAGACGGCCGAGGGACAGGGTCGATGAGCAGTTCTTC
CDR3: CASRRPRDRVDEQFF
D: TRBD1
J: TRBJ2-1
V: TRBV6-5
size: once

DNA: TGTGCCAGCACCTCCGGGACATCCTACGAGCAGTACTTC
CDR3: CASTSGTSYEQYF
D: NA
J: TRBJ2-7
V: TRBV28
size: NA

DNA: TGTGCCACCAGCAGGGGGGGAGTGGAAGAGACCCAGTACTTC
CDR3: CATSRGGVEETQYF
D: NA
J: TRBJ2-5
V: TRBV15
size: NA

DNA: TGTGCCAGCAGTTACGGTCATAACTATGGCTACACCTTC
CDR3: CASSYGHNYGYTF
D: NA
J: TRBJ1-2
V: TRBV7-3
size: NA

DNA: TGCAGCGCGAGGACAGCGAACTATGGCTACACCTTC
CDR3: CSARTANYGYTF
D: NA
J: TRBJ1-2
V: TRBV29-1
size: NA

DNA: TGTGCCAGCAGTTTAGCTCAAGAAACAGGGGCCCGGGAGCAGTACTTC
CDR3: CASSLAQETGAREQYF
D: TRBD1
J: TRBJ2-7
V: TRBV28
size: NA

DNA: TGCGCCAGCAGCTGGGGGACAGGGATATATGGCTACACCTTC
CDR3: CASSWGTGIYGYTF
D: TRBD1
J: TRBJ1-2
V: TRBV5-1
size: NA

DNA: TGCGCCAGCAGCCGTCCGGGACAGGGGTCAGGTGAGCAGTTCTTC
CDR3: CASSRPGQGSGEQFF
D: TRBD1
J: TRBJ2-1
V: TRBV4-1
size: NA

DNA: TGTGCCAGCAGCTCTAACGAGGGGGAGAGCTCCTACGAGCAGTACTTC
CDR3: CASSSNEGESSYEQYF
D: NA
J: TRBJ2-7
V: TRBV21-1
size: NA

DNA: TGTGCCAGCAGCTCCGGGAAACTGTTTTTT
CDR3: CASSSGKLFF
D: NA
J: TRBJ1-4
V: TRBV5-8
size: NA

DNA: TGTGCCAGCAGCGTTGAGACAGGGACCACAGATACGCAGTATTTT
CDR3: CASSVETGTTDTQYF
D: TRBD1
J: TRBJ2-3
V: TRBV5-6
size: once

DNA: TGTGCCAGCAGTTTGAGCGGGAGGGCGCGAGAGACCCAGTACTTC
CDR3: CASSLSGRARETQYF
D: TRBD2
J: TRBJ2-5
V: TRBV28
size: NA

DNA: TGTGCCACCAGTGAAGCGACAGCTTACTCCTACGAGCAGTACTTC
CDR3: CATSEATAYSYEQYF
D: NA
J: TRBJ2-7
V: TRBV24-1
size: few

DNA: TGTGCCAGCAGACGACCCTTCCAGGATAGCGAGCAGTACTTC
CDR3: CASRRPFQDSEQYF
D: NA
J: TRBJ2-7
V: TRBV28
size: once

DNA: TGTGCCAGTAATAAGGGGAATCAGCCCCAGCATTTT
CDR3: CASNKGNQPQHF
D: NA
J: TRBJ1-5
V: TRBV19
size: NA

DNA: TGTGCCAGTAGTATGACAGTATCTAACTATGGCTACACCTTC
CDR3: CASSMTVSNYGYTF
D: NA
J: TRBJ1-2
V: TRBV19
size: once

DNA: TGTGCCAGCAGCGAATCGCGAACAGGAAGGGTTGATCAGCCCCAGCATTTT
CDR3: CASSESRTGRVDQPQHF
D: NA
J: TRBJ1-5
V: TRBV5-8
size: NA

DNA: TGTGCCAGCAGCTTGTCCGGACTAGCGTCTGATGAGCAGTTCTTC
CDR3: CASSLSGLASDEQFF
D: TRBD2
J: TRBJ2-1
V: TRBV5-4
size: NA

DNA: TGTGCCAGCTCACCCGGGACAGGGGGCGCCGGTGAAAAACTGTTTTTT
CDR3: CASSPGTGGAGEKLFF
D: TRBD1
J: TRBJ1-4
V: TRBV18
size: NA

DNA: TGTGCCAGCAGCGTAGAGATGAGGGCGGGAGAGCAGTACTTC
CDR3: CASSVEMRAGEQYF
D: NA
J: TRBJ2-7
V: TRBV9
size: few

DNA: TGTGCCAGCAGGGTACAGGGGGCGGTTTCACCCCTCCACTTT
CDR3: CASRVQGAVSPLHF
D: TRBD1
J: TRBJ1-6
V: TRBV28
size: NA

DNA: TGTGCCAGCAGCGGACAGGTCCTTTACGAGCAGTACTTC
CDR3: CASSGQVLYEQYF
D: TRBD1
J: TRBJ2-7
V: TRBV28
size: NA

DNA: TGCGCCAGCAGCTTGGAAGGAGGGGGCGGTGAAAAACTGTTTTTT
CDR3: CASSLEGGGGEKLFF
D: TRBD1
J: TRBJ1-4
V: TRBV5-1
size: NA

DNA: TGTGCCAGCAGCTTAGCGGGAGGAACGTACAATGAGCAGTTCTTC
CDR3: CASSLAGGTYNEQFF
D: TRBD2
J: TRBJ2-1
V: TRBV7-3
size: NA

DNA: TGTGCCAGCGGCGAGAGGGGAGGGGGCTACAATGAGCAGTTCTTC
CDR3: CASGERGGGYNEQFF
D: NA
J: TRBJ2-1
V: TRBV25-1
size: NA

DNA: TGTGCCAGCAGCCAAGATATCGGACACAACACTGAAGCTTTCTTT
CDR3: CASSQDIGHNTEAFF
D: NA
J: TRBJ1-1
V: TRBV3-1/TRBV3-2
size: NA